This TCR beta chain was found in a study of read filtering for tumor transcriptome and immune sequencing. About the research overall: Mean patient age was roughly 61 years, range roughly 40 to 80; approximately 17 male, 12 to 15 female. Study-wide findings and caveats: Correlation between methods rose after single-read clonotypes were removed.

Note on this clonotype: As yet, its antigen is unknown.

The germline CDR1 and CDR2 sequences are SGHRS and YFSETQ. This CDR3 comprises 14 residues. J gave up 7 bases and V 4 bases, and 6 bases lay outside the gene matches. Molecular barcoded adaptors covering alpha/delta and beta/gamma chains were used on approximately 440 ng RNA. TCRdb itself ran the reads through MiXCR, one entry per CDR3 protein. The sample holds tens of thousands of distinct CDR3 sequences, about 18% seen once. This chain connects TRBV5-1 to TRBJ1-5, with 9 positions matching TRBD1. The sequence was obtained from a donor at least 40 years old with multiple myeloma. The sample taken for sequencing was a population of CD138-negative cells sorted from bone marrow. CDR3 nucleotides: TGCGCCAGCAGCCCGGACAGGGGTGGGCAGCCCCAGCATTTT. Its translation: CASSPDRGGQPQHF.